This T cell receptor (beta chain) was recovered during a study of cytotoxic CD8 clonotypes in ibrutinib-treated CLL. Overall study results and limits: Higher circulating CD8+ T-cell counts strongly accompanied higher baseline clonality, above age-matched healthy donors.

Of note for this clone: What it binds is not known.

The V and J ends lost 6 bases and 3 bases respectively, with 23 bases between them. This CDR3 comprises 17 residues. Per the germline V gene, CDR1 is MDHEN and CDR2 is SYDVKM. The protocol was immunoSEQ multiplex PCR, while the TCRdb copy is restricted to in-frame clones and leaves out a portion. The data show approximately 350,000 clones, under 70% seen once. The starting material was PBMCs, obtained after 36 months of ibrutinib treatment. This chain uses TRBV28 with TRBJ2-5, with D unresolved. The receptor was derived from a human donor with chronic lymphocytic leukemia. The CDR3 sequence: CASRPDFLGLEEETQYF. The CDR3 DNA sequence: TGTGCCAGCAGGCCTGACTTCTTGGGCTTAGAGGAAGAGACCCAGTACTTC.